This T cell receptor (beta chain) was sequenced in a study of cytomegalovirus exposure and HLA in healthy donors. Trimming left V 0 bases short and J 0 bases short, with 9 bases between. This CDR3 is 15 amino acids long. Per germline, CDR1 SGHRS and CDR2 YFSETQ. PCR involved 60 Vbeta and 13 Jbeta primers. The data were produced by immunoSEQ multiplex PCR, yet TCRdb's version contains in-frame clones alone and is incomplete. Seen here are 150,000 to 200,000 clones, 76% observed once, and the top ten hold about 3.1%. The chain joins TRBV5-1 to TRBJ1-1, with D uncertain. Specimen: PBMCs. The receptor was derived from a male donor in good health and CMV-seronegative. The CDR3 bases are TGCGCCAGCAGCTTGGAGGCTAGTCTGAACACTGAAGCTTTCTTT. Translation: CASSLEASLNTEAFF.